Described below is a single TCR beta chain sequence and its context. No antigen is known for it. No much larger clone is present one base from it, and per-base qualities are unavailable. Libraries were built with the immunoSEQ multiplex PCR assay. Here the immuneACCESS table is served through TCRdb, limited to in-frame sequences with V and J called. Missing clones are a known gap in these copies; in checked studies unresolved V genes cover under half, and the rest lacks a known reason. The sample yields some 640,000 clones; 70% to 90% were counted once. The top ten clones comprise just under 0.0095% of the sample. The data derive from a study of shared T cell receptors in the human thymus (dated by TCRdb to the early 2020s). Describing the broader study: The study examined how self-reactive, shared T-cell receptor alpha chains are generated in the human thymus.

The CDR3 sequence holds 14 residues, the cysteine and phenylalanine included. The CDR3 DNA has 42 bases and is translated from base 1. V and J are trimmed by 7 bases and 5 bases, and the gene matches miss 8 bases of the junction. The germline V gene (reference sequence) yields MNHEY for CDR1 and SMNVEV for CDR2. These data also formed part of another study, on human thymus T cells. The second study reports: The donors were immunologically healthy infants in Finland who had open corrective cardiac surgery for congenital heart defects. Thymus tissue was obtained as surgical resects removed during corrective cardiac surgery. Usage of V and J gene segments appeared to be biased in both the thymic and the peripheral blood repertoires. The related research found that thymic TCR repertoires overlapped highly between unrelated individuals. The study used under ten infant thymus samples plus four related peripheral blood samples to characterize TCR alpha and beta repertoires. Donor ages ranging from about 7 to 250 days were recorded, and several male and a couple of female infants were included in the cohort. Thymocytes were freed from the tissue by mechanical means and kept at -70 degrees C as pellets of roughly 9-34 million cells. A QIAsymphony instrument was used to extract genomic DNA from frozen cell pellets. TCRB and TCRAD loci were amplified from a standardized quantity of quality-controlled genomic DNA using the immunoSEQ multiplex PCR assay. The amplicons covered the V(D)J region and were long enough to include the CDR3 and to identify the V and J genes. Amplicon sequencing was performed on an Illumina platform through the commercial immunoSEQ service. Primer bias and sequencing errors were corrected as previously described, and TCRAD and TCRB definitions were based on the IMGT database. Analysis of the repertoires was done with immunoSEQ Analyzer 3.0 and VDJTools and included basic statistics, V/J segment usage, diversity estimates, rarefaction and pairwise overlap. To estimate diversity, the Chao1, ChaoE, Efron-Thisted, Shannon and inverse Simpson indices were applied, and diversity was also estimated on datasets down-sampled to the smallest sample. Repertoire overlap used strict matching of CDR3 nucleotide sequence, V gene and J gene, with Jaccard-based multidimensional scaling clustering. On average, thymus samples gave 750,000 to 950,000 unique TCRB clonotypes, whereas blood samples gave about 84,000.

The V and J genes are TRBV27 and TRBJ1-1; 9 central nucleotides agree with TRBD1. Sequencing was performed on thymocytes. The TCR sequence derives from a boy under two years old with a congenital heart defect. Donor details come from another sample of the same person, matched by shared clones. At the DNA level, the sequence is TGTGCCAGCACTCCGGGACAGGGAAGTACTGAAGCTTTCTTT. Its coded protein is CASTPGQGSTEAFF.